This TCR beta chain was captured in a study of cytomegalovirus exposure and HLA in healthy donors. Across the study: Unique TCRs numbering approximately 81 million, obtained from HLA-typed donors, made up an early data release.

PCR primers comprised 60 Vbeta and 13 Jbeta primers. Using immunoSEQ multiplex PCR, the repertoire was profiled, and TCRdb retains in-frame clones only, with some absent. The sample contains around 100,000 clones, about three fifths of which appear only once. Trimming removed 3 bases from V and 6 bases from J; junction bases left unmatched: 10. This CDR3 is built from 17 residues. Germline-derived CDR1 and CDR2 are KGHSH and LQKENI. The chain is built from TRBV18 and TRBJ2-1; 11 nucleotides agree with TRBD2. The receptor was isolated from a human donor in good health. Sequences were obtained from PBMCs. DNA of the CDR3: TGTGCCAGCTCACCGGGAACACTAGCGGGAGTTTCCAATGAGCAGTTCTTC. It codes for CASSPGTLAGVSNEQFF.